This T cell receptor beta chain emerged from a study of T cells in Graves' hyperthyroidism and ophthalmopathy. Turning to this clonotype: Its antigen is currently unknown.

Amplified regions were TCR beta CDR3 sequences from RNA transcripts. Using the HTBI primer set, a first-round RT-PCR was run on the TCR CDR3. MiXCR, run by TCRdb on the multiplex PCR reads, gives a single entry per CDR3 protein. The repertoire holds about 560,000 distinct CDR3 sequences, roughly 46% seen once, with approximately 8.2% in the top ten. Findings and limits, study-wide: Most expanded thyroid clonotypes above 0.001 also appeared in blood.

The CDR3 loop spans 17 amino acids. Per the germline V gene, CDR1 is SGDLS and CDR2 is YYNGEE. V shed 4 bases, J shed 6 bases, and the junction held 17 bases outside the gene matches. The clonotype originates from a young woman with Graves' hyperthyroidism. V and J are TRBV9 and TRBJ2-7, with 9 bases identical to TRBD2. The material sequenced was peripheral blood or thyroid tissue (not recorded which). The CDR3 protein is CASSQRGGGLATGEQYF. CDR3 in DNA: TGTGCCAGCAGCCAACGGGGCGGGGGACTAGCAACGGGCGAGCAGTACTTC.